This T cell receptor beta chain was observed in a study of OX40 agonist ivuxolimab in advanced cancers. Sequencing was performed with immunoSEQ multiplex PCR; in TCRdb, only in-frame clones are kept and a portion is missing. The sample gives about 120,000 clones, about 94% of which show up once; roughly 0.15% is in the top ten. The V end was cut by 4 bases, the J end by 12 bases, with 10 bases between. Germline-derived CDR1 and CDR2 are SGHTA and FQGTGA. The CDR3 has 12 amino acids. This material consisted of CD4+ or CD8+ T cells sorted from blood, taken in a trial of the OX40 agonist ivuxolimab. The rearrangement uses TRBV7-3 and TRBJ1-6; D not resolved. This sequence was found in an adult with an advanced solid tumor such as melanoma, head and neck, liver or kidney cancer. The CDR3 DNA reads as TGTGCCAGCAGCTCAACCCGGGGACCCCTCCACTTT. This sequence encodes CASSSTRGPLHF.